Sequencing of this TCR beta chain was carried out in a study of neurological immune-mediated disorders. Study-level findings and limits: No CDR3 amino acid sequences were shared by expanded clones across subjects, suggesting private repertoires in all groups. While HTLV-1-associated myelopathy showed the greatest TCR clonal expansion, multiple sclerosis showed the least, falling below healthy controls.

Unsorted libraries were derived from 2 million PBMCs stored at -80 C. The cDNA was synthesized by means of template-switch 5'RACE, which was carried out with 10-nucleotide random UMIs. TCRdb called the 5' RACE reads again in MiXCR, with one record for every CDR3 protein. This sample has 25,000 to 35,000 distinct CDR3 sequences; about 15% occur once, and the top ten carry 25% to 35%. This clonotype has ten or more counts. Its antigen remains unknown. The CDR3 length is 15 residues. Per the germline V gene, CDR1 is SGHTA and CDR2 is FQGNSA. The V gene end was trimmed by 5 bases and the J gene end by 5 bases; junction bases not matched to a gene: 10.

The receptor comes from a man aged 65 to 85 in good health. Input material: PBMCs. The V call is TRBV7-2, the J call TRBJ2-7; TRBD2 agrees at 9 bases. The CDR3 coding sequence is TGTGCCAGCAGCCCCACGGGCGGGGGGGCCGACGAGCAGTACTTC. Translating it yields CASSPTGGGADEQYF.